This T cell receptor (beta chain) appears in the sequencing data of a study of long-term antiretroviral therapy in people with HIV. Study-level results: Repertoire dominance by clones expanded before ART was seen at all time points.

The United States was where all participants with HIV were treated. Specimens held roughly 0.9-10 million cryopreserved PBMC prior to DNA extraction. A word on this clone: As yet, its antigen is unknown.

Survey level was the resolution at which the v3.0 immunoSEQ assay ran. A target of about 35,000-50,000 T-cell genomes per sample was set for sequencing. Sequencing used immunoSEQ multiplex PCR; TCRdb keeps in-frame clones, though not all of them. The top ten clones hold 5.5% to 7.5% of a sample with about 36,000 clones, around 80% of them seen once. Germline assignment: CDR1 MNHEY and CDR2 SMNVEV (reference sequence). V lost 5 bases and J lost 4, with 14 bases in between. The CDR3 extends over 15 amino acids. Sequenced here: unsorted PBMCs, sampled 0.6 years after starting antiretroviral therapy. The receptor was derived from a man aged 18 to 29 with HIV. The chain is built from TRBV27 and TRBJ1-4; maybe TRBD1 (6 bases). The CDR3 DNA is TGTGCCAGCAGTCCAACAGGGACTCTTAATGAAAAACTGTTTTTT. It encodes CASSPTGTLNEKLFF.